This T cell receptor beta chain appears in the sequencing data of a study of molecular identifiers for immune sequencing clone quantification. Study observations and caveats: Clones that had above 20 RNA copies took up over 98% of effector molecules but under 1% in naive cells.

Regarding this clonotype: Antigen specificity is unknown.

The naive CD8 libraries originated from between roughly 18,000 and 1,100,000 sorted cells and drew on 10%, 30% or 50% RNA. CD8+CD4-CCR7+CD45RA+ sorting gave the naive CD8 T cells. The use of previously described methods and listed TCR primers produced the bulk TCR libraries. TCRdb processed the PCR reads anew with MiXCR; each CDR3 protein has one entry. The sample includes about half a million distinct CDR3 sequences, about a quarter of them seen just once. This clonotype was obtained from a human donor in good health. Some libraries in this study had Jurkat cell RNA spiked in. What was sequenced was naive CD8+ T cells from blood, with Jurkat cell RNA spiked in. The subset: FACS-sorted CD8+CD4-CCR7+CD45RA+ naive T cells.

Here the CDR3 DNA reads TGCAGTGCTCTACAAAGGCGGATTTCTAGGGATCTGGATGAGCAGTTCTTC. Translating gives CSALQRRISRDLDEQFF. The chain recombines TRBV20-1 with TRBJ2-1, with D unclear. Trimming removed 5 bases from V and 8 bases from J, with 28 bases in between. Per germline, CDR1 DFQATT and CDR2 SNEGSKA (reference sequence). This CDR3 contains 17 residues.